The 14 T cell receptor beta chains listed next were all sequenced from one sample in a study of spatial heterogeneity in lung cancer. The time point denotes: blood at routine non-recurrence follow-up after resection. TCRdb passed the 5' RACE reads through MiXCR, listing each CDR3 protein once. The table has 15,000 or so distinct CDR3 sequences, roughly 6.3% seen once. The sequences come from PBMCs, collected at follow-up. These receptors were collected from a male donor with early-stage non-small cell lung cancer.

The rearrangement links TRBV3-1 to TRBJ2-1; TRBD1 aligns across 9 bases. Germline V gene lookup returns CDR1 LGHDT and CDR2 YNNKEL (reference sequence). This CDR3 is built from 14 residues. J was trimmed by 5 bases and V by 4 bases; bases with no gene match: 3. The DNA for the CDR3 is TGTGCCAGCAGCCTTCGGGACAGGGACAATGAGCAGTTCTTC. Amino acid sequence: CASSLRDRDNEQFF.

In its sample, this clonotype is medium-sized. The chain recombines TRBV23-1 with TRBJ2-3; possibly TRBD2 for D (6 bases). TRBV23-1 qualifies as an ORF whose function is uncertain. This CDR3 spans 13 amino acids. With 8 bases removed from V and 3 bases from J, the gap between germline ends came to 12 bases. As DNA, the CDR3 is TGCGCCAGCCGGTGCGGGGTTACAGATACGCAGTATTTT. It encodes CASRCGVTDTQYF.

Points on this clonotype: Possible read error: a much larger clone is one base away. The CDR3 reads CASSLHGTAYTAEQYF. As DNA, the CDR3 is TGCGCCAGCAGTCTACACGGGACAGCTTATACGGCCGAGCAGTACTTC. V and J are TRBV10-2 and TRBJ2-7, with 7 bases identical to TRBD1. Trimming cost V 5 bases and J 6 bases; bases outside gene matches: 16. Germline V gene data show CDR1 as WSHSY and CDR2 as SAAADI. There are 16 residues in the CDR3.

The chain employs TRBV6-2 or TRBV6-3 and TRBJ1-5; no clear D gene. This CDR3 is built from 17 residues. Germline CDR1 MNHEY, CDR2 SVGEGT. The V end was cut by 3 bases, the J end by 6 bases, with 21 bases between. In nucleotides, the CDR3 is TGTGCCAGCAGTTATTATCCAGGCCGGGAAGAGCGTCAGCCCCAGCATTTT. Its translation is CASSYYPGREERQPQHF.

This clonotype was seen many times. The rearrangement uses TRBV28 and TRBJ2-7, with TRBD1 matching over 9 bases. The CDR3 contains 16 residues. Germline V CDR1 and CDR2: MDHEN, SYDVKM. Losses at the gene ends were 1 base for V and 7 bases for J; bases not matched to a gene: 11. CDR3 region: CASSLFTLQGAREQYF. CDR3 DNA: TGTGCCAGCAGTTTATTTACGTTACAGGGGGCTCGGGAGCAGTACTTC.

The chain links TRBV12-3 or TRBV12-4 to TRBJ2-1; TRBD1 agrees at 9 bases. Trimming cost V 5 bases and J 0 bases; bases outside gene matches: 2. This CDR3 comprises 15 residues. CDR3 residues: CASSPTGGSYNEQFF. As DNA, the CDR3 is TGTGCCAGCAGTCCGACAGGGGGCTCCTACAATGAGCAGTTCTTC.

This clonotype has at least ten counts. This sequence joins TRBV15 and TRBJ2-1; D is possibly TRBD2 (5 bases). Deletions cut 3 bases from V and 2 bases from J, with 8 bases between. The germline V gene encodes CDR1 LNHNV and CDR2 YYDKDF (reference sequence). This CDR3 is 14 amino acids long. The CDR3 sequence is CATSREDPYNEQFF. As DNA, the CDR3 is TGTGCCACCAGCAGGGAGGACCCCTACAATGAGCAGTTCTTC. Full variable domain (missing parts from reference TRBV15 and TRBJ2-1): DAMVIQNPRYQVTQFGKPVTLSCSQTLNHNVMYWYQQKSSQAPKLLFHYYDKDFNNEADTPDNFQSRRPNTSFCFLDIRSPGLGDTAMYLCATSREDPYNEQFFGPGTRLTVL.

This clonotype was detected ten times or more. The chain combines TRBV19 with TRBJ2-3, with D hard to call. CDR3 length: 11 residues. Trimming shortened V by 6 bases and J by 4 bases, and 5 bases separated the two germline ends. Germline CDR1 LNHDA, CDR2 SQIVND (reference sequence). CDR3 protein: CASSDSDTQYF. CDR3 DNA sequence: TGTGCCAGTAGCGACTCAGATACGCAGTATTTT. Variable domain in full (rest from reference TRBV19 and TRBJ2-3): DGGITQSPKYLFRKEGQNVTLSCEQNLNHDAMYWYRQDPGQGLRLIYYSQIVNDFQKGDIAEGYSVSREKKESFPLTVTSAQKNPTAFYLCASSDSDTQYFGPGTRLTVL.

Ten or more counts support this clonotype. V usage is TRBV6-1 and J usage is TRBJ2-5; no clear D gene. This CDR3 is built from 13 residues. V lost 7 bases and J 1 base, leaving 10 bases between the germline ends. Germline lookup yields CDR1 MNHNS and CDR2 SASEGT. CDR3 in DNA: TGTGCCAGCATGGCAGGTTCCCAAGAGACCCAGTACTTC. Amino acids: CASMAGSQETQYF.

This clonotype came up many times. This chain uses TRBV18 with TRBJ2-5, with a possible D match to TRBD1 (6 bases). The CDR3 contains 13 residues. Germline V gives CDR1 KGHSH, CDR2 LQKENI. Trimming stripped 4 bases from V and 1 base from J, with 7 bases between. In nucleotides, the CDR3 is TGTGCCAGCTCACGAGGGGGCCAAGAGACCCAGTACTTC. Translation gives CASSRGGQETQYF.

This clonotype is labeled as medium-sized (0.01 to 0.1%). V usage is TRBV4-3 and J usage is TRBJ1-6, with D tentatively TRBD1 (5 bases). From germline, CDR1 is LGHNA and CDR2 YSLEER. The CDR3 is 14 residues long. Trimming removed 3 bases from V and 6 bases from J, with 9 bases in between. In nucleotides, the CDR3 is TGCGCCAGCAGCCACGACAGTACTAATTCACCCCTCCACTTT. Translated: CASSHDSTNSPLHF.

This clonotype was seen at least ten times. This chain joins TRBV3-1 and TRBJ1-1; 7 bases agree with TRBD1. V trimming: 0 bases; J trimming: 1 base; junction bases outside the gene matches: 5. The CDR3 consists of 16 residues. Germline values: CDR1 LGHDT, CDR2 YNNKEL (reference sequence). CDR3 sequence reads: CASSQEPRTGNTEAFF. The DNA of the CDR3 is TGTGCCAGCAGCCAAGAACCCAGGACAGGGAACACTGAAGCTTTCTTT.

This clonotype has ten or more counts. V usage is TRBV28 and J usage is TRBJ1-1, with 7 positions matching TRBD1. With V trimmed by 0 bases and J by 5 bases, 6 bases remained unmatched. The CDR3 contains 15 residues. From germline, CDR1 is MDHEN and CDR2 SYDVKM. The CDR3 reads CASSLWGRGGTEAFF. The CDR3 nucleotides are TGTGCCAGCAGTTTATGGGGCAGGGGGGGAACTGAAGCTTTCTTT.

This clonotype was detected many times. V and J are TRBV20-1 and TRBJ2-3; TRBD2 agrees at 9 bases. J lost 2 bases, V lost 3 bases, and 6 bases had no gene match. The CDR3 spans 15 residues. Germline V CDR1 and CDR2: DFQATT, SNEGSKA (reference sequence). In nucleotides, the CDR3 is TGCAGTGCTAGCACCGGGACTAGCCTCACAGATACGCAGTATTTT. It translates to CSASTGTSLTDTQYF.